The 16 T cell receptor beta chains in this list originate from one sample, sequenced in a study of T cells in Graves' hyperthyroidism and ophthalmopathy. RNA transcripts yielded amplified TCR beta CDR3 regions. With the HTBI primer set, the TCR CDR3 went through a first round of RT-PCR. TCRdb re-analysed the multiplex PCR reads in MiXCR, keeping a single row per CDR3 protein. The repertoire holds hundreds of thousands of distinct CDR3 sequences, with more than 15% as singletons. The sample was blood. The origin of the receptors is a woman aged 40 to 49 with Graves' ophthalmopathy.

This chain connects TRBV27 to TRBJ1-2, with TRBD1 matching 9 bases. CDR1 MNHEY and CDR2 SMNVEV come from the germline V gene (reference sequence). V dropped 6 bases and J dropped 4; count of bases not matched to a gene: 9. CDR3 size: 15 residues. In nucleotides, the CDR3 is TGTGCCAGCAGACGGGCCACAGGGGGCCCCTATGGCTACACCTTC. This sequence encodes CASRRATGGPYGYTF.

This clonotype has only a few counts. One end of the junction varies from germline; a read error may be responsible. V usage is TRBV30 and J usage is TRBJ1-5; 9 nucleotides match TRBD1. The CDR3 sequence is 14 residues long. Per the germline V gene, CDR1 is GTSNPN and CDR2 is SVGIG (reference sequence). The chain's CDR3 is CARSDRGANQPQHF. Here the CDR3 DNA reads TGTGCCCGGAGTGACAGGGGGGCCAATCAGCCCCAGCATTTT.

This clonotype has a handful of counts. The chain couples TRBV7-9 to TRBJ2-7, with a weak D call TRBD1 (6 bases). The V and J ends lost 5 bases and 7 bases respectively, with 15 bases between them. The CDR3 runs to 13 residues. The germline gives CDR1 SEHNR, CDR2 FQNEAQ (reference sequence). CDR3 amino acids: CASSARQAGEQYF. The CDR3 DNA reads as TGTGCCAGCAGCGCACGACAGGCCGGGGAGCAGTACTTC.

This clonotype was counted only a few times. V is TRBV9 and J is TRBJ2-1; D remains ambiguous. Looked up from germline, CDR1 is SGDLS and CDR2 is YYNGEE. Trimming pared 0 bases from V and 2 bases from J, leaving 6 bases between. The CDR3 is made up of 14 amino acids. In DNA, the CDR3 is TGTGCCAGCAGCGTAGAGGGTCCCTACAATGAGCAGTTCTTC. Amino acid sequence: CASSVEGPYNEQFF.

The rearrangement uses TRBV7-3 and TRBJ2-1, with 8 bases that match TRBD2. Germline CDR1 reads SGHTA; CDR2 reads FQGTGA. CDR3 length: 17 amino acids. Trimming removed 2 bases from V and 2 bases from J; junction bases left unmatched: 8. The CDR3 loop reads CASSLLAGSGPYNEQFF. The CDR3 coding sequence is TGTGCCAGCAGCTTATTAGCGGGAAGTGGGCCCTACAATGAGCAGTTCTTC. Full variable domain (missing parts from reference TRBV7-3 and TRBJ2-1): GAGVSQTPSNKVTEKGKYVELRCDPISGHTALYWYRQSLGQGPEFLIYFQGTGAADDSGLPNDRFFAVRPEGSVSTLKIQRTERGDSAVYLCASSLLAGSGPYNEQFFGPGTRLTVL.

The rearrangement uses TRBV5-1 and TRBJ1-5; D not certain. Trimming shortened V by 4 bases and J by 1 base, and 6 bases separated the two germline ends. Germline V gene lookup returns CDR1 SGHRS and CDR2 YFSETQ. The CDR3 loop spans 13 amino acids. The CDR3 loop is CASSVSSNQPQHF. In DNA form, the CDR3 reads TGCGCCAGCAGCGTAAGCAGCAATCAGCCCCAGCATTTT.

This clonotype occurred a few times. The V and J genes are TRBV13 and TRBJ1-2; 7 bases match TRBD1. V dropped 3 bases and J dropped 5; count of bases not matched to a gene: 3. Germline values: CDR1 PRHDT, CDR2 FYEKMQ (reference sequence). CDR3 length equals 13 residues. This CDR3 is CASSFQGVYGYTF. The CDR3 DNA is TGTGCCAGCAGCTTCCAGGGGGTTTATGGCTACACCTTC.

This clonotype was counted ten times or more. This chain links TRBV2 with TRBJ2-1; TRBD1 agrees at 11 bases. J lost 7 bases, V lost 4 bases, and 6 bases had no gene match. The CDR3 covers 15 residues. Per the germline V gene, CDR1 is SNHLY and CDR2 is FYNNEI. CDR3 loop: CASSAPGQGANEQFF. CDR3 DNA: TGTGCCAGCAGTGCCCCTGGACAGGGGGCAAATGAGCAGTTCTTC.

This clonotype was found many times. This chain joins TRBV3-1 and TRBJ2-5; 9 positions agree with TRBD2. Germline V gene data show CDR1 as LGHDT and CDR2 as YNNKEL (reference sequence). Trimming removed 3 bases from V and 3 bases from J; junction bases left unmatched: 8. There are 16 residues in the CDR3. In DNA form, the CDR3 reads TGTGCCAGCAGCCAGATGGCGGGAGGGTACAAAGAGACCCAGTACTTC. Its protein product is CASSQMAGGYKETQYF.

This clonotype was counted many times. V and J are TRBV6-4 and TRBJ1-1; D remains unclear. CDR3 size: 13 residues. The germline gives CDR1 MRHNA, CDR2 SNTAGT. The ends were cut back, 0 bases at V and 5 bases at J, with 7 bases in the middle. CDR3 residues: CASSDSSGTEAFF. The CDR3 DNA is TGTGCCAGCAGTGACTCGAGCGGAACTGAAGCTTTCTTT.

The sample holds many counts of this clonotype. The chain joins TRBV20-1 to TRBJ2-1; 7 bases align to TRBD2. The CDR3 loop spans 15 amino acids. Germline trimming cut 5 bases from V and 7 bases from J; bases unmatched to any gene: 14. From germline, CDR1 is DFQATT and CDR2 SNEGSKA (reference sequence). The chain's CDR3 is CSAGVGELGGNEQFF. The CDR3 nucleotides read TGCAGTGCTGGGGTGGGAGAGTTGGGGGGGAATGAGCAGTTCTTC.

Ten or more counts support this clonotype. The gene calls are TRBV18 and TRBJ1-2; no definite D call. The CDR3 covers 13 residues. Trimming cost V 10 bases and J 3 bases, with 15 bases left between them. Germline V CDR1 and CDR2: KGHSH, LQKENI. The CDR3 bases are TGTGCCACCCAGGAGCGGGAATACTATGGCTACACCTTC. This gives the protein CATQEREYYGYTF.

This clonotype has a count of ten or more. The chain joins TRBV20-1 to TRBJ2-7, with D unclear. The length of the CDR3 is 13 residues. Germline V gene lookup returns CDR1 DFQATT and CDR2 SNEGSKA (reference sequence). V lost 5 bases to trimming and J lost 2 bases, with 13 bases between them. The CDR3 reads CSASPGGAYEQYF. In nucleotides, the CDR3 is TGCAGTGCTTCTCCCGGCGGAGCCTACGAGCAGTACTTC.

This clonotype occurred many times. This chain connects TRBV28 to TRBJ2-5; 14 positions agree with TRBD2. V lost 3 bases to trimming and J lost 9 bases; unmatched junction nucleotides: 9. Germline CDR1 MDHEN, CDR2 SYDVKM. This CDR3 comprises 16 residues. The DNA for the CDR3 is TGTGCCAGCAGTTTGAGACTAGCGGGAGGGCAGTTGGCCCAGTACTTC. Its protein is CASSLRLAGGQLAQYF.

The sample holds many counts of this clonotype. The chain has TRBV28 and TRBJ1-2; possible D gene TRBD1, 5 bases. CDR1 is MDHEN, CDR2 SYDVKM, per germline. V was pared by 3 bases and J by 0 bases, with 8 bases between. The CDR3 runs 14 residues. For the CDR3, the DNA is TGTGCCAGCAGTTTCACAGGTTCTAACTATGGCTACACCTTC. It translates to CASSFTGSNYGYTF.

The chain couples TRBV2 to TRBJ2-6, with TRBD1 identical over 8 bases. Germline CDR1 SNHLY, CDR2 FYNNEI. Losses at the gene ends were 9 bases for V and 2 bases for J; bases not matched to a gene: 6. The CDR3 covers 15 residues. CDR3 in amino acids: CASKDRDPGANVLTF. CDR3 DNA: TGTGCCAGTAAGGACAGGGACCCTGGGGCCAACGTCCTGACTTTC.